These 3 T cell receptor beta chains were all obtained from the same sample, sequenced in a study of low-dose radiotherapy and immunotherapy resistance in tumors. TRAV- and TRBV-specific primers, spanning alpha and beta chains, primed first-strand cDNA. The authors amplified TCRs for about 20 PCR cycles with a constant-region primer and a V-primer adapter. MiXCR was run by TCRdb on the reads, yielding one entry per CDR3 protein. The data show around 20,000 distinct CDR3 sequences, roughly 70% seen once. These receptors originate from a human donor with advanced metastatic prostate, ovarian, gallbladder or colorectal cancer (not recorded which). This table probably holds off-target reads from a library built for another chain.

The chain has TRBV19 and TRBJ2-4, with 10 bases fitting TRBD2. CDR3 length equals 17 residues. V lost 5 bases, J lost 0 bases, and 7 bases stayed unmatched. Germline V gene data show CDR1 as LNHDA and CDR2 as SQIVND (reference sequence). The CDR3 DNA sequence: TGTGCCAGTAGTCTCAGACTAGCGGGTCTAGCCAAAAACATTCAGTACTTC. This sequence encodes CASSLRLAGLAKNIQYF.

The chain joins TRBV5-1 to TRBJ1-1; no reliable D call. There are 12 residues in the CDR3. Deletions cut 6 bases from V and 1 base from J, with 7 bases between. Germline-derived CDR1 and CDR2 are SGHRS and YFSETQ. CDR3 in DNA: TGCGCCAGCAACGACAAGAACACTGAAGCTTTCTTT. Translation: CASNDKNTEAFF. Using reference TRBV5-1 and TRBJ1-1 for the parts outside the CDR3, the full variable domain is KAGVTQTPRYLIKTRGQQVTLSCSPISGHRSVSWYQQTPGQGLQFLFEYFSETQRNKGNFPGRFSGRQFSNSRSEMNVSTLELGDSALYLCASNDKNTEAFFGQGTRLTVV.

The rearrangement joins TRBV11-3 to TRBJ2-2; TRBD2 agrees at 8 bases. The germline gives CDR1 SGHNT, CDR2 YENEEA. V lost 2 bases, J lost 1 base, and 6 bases stayed unmatched. The length of the CDR3 is 17 residues. The CDR3 region has the DNA TGTGCCAGCAGCTTATCGGCTAGCGGGCTGAACACCGGGGAGCTGTTTTTT. As protein: CASSLSASGLNTGELFF.